A single sample is the source of the 9 T cell receptor beta chains below, sequenced in a study of T-cell memory formation after mild COVID-19. TCRdb redid the calling of the 5' RACE reads with MiXCR, one entry per CDR3 protein. The table lists about 100,000 distinct CDR3 sequences, roughly a sixth of them singletons, with roughly 5.5% in the top ten. Sequences were obtained from PBMCs or a T cell subset sorted from them (not recorded which). The receptors stem from a man aged 18 to 30 who had mild COVID-19 (a few samples of this study predate the infection). Cell type and time point are not known.

The V gene is TRBV2, the J gene TRBJ2-1, with D tentatively TRBD2 (5 bases). Trimming shortened V by 2 bases and J by 7 bases, and 18 bases separated the two germline ends. This CDR3 is 16 amino acids long. The V gene's germline CDR1 is SNHLY and CDR2 FYNNEI. CDR3 protein: CASSELNRRGINEQFF. The DNA for the CDR3 is TGTGCCAGCAGTGAATTAAACCGGAGAGGGATTAATGAGCAGTTCTTC.

This clonotype was seen many times. The chain is built from TRBV28 and TRBJ2-2; 8 bases agree with TRBD1. CDR1 is MDHEN and CDR2 is SYDVKM in the germline V gene. V lost 6 bases, J lost 3 bases, and 6 bases stayed unmatched. The CDR3 runs 15 residues. CDR3 sequence (DNA): TGTGCCAGCAGGCTTACAGGGGGATACACCGGGGAGCTGTTTTTT. It specifies CASRLTGGYTGELFF.

The chain links TRBV5-1 to TRBJ1-2; no clear D gene. The V end was cut by 4 bases, the J end by 4 bases, with 14 bases between. From germline, CDR1 is SGHRS and CDR2 YFSETQ. The CDR3 loop spans 14 amino acids. The CDR3, as DNA: TGCGCCAGCAGCAGTGACCGCATGGTCTATGGCTACACCTTC. This gives the protein CASSSDRMVYGYTF.

The genes are TRBV20-1 and TRBJ1-1; 8 bases fit TRBD1. J was trimmed by 0 bases and V by 4 bases; bases with no gene match: 10. Germline values: CDR1 DFQATT, CDR2 SNEGSKA (reference sequence). The CDR3 consists of 16 residues. The CDR3 sequence is CSATIRQGPMNTEAFF. The CDR3 bases are TGCAGTGCTACGATCAGACAGGGGCCCATGAACACTGAAGCTTTCTTT.

This clonotype occurred many times. This chain's CDR3 is CASSQEGAPSTDTQYF. In nucleotides, the CDR3 is TGCGCCAGCAGCCAAGAAGGGGCGCCAAGCACAGATACGCAGTATTTT. The V call is TRBV4-1, the J call TRBJ2-3; D may be TRBD1 (5 bases). V was pared by 0 bases and J by 0 bases, with 10 bases between. In germline, CDR1 is MGHRA, CDR2 YSYEKL. The CDR3 loop spans 16 amino acids.

This rearrangement joins TRBV7-2 to TRBJ2-2; 7 bases agree with TRBD2. The V and J ends lost 3 bases and 7 bases, in that order; junction bases with no gene match: 5. Per the germline V gene, CDR1 is SGHTA and CDR2 is FQGNSA. The CDR3 contains 14 residues. CDR3 bases: TGTGCCAGCAGCTTCCTCGGGGGGATCGGGGAGCTGTTTTTT. Its translation: CASSFLGGIGELFF.

This clonotype has a handful of counts. This chain joins TRBV20-1 and TRBJ2-7, with 7 bases aligning to TRBD2. This CDR3 contains 14 residues. J gave up 2 bases and V 6 bases, and 10 bases lay outside the gene matches. Per germline, CDR1 DFQATT and CDR2 SNEGSKA (reference sequence). The CDR3 coding sequence is TGCAGTGCGCCGGGGGGTATTGGGCCCTACGAGCAGTACTTC. Translating it yields CSAPGGIGPYEQYF.

V gene TRBV2 combines with J gene TRBJ2-7; 8 nucleotides agree with TRBD2. Germline CDR1 and CDR2: SNHLY and FYNNEI. This CDR3 has 13 amino acids. J gave up 1 base and V 7 bases, and 3 bases lay outside the gene matches. CDR3 DNA: TGTGCCAGCATGGCTAGCGGGTCCTACGAGCAGTACGTC. This sequence encodes CASMASGSYEQYV.

This clonotype has a handful of counts. The rearrangement joins TRBV29-1 to TRBJ2-7; a weak D match, TRBD2 (5 bases). The CDR3 has 15 amino acids. Germline loops: CDR1 SQVTM, CDR2 ANQGSEA. With 6 bases removed from V and 0 bases from J, the gap between germline ends came to 18 bases. Written as DNA, the CDR3 is TGCAGCGTCTTACAACCCAGGAGGAGCTCCTACGAGCAGTACTTC. This codes for CSVLQPRRSSYEQYF.